The following is a T cell receptor beta chain sequence with its context. Assay used: immunoSEQ multiplex PCR; TCRdb lists only in-frame clones, some missing. The profile shows roughly 79,000 clones, about nine tenths of them singletons. The data originate from a study of technical replicates of blood from a handful of donors. CDR1 and CDR2 from the germline V gene are SGDLS and YYNGEE. The CDR3 contains 14 residues. V was shortened by 3 bases and J by 3 bases, with 12 bases between the two germline ends. The TCR sequence derives from a human donor in good health. Some clones in this sample may be carry-over from other donors' samples. The chain joins TRBV9 to TRBJ1-1; D possibly corresponds to TRBD1 (6 bases). The material sequenced was T cells isolated from PBMCs. The CDR3 is CASSAITGHTEAFF. Here the CDR3 DNA reads TGTGCCAGCAGCGCAATTACAGGGCACACTGAAGCTTTCTTT.